This T cell receptor beta chain was captured by sequencing in a study of blood T cell repertoires in COVID-19. Study as a whole: Acute-phase and convalescent COVID-19 samples originated in the United States, Italy and Spain. Nucleic acid was either cDNA or gDNA, and it came from T cells, B-cell-depleted T cells, or PBMCs.

Many counts were recorded for this clone. As originally analysed: Reference gene primer amplification in the assay estimated nucleated cell counts. Sequenced by immunoSEQ multiplex PCR; TCRdb stores in-frame clones only, minus some. Clonal size and the V and J genes are those of that table, whereas D and trimming came from the DNA. Of under 150,000 clones in the sample, about 75% were seen once. Trimming removed 1 base from V and 5 bases from J; junction bases left unmatched: 4. The CDR3 is 15 amino acids. The V gene's germline CDR1 is SGHNT and CDR2 YYREEE (reference sequence). The sample was peripheral blood. The rearrangement links TRBV5-4 to TRBJ2-1; 9 positions agree with TRBD2. The TCR comes from a man at least 80 years old with acute or convalescent COVID-19. The DNA for the CDR3 is TGTGCCAGCAGCTTGAAAGCGGGGGGAAACAATGAGCAGTTCTTC. This encodes CASSLKAGGNNEQFF. The full variable domain, its missing parts supplied by reference TRBV5-4 and TRBJ2-1, is ETGVTQSPTHLIKTRGQQVTLRCSSQSGHNTVSWYQQALGQGPQFIFQYYREEENGRGNFPPRFSGLQFPNYSSELNVNALELDDSALYLCASSLKAGGNNEQFFGPGTRLTVL.